The next 3 T cell receptor beta chains were all read from a single sample in a study of shared clonotypes between healthy human individuals. Assay used: immunoSEQ multiplex PCR; TCRdb lists only in-frame clones, some missing. The repertoire consists of a few million clones, with approximately 94% occurring once and the leading ten covering more than 0.1%. Material for sequencing was naive CD4+ T cells sorted from blood. The subset: CD45RA+ positively selected. Receptors were obtained from a man younger than 30 in good health.

The chain recombines TRBV19 with TRBJ1-3; D is uncertain. The ends were cut back, 3 bases at V and 0 bases at J, with 6 bases in the middle. Germline values: CDR1 LNHDA, CDR2 SQIVND (reference sequence). CDR3 length equals 14 residues. The CDR3 spells CASSIKVSGNTIYF. The CDR3 nucleotides are TGTGCCAGTAGTATTAAGGTCTCTGGAAACACCATATATTTT. Full variable domain (missing parts from reference TRBV19 and TRBJ1-3): DGGITQSPKYLFRKEGQNVTLSCEQNLNHDAMYWYRQDPGQGLRLIYYSQIVNDFQKGDIAEGYSVSREKKESFPLTVTSAQKNPTAFYLCASSIKVSGNTIYFGEGSWLTVV.

The chain employs TRBV5-1 and TRBJ2-5; the D is unclear. Per germline, CDR1 SGHRS and CDR2 YFSETQ. The CDR3 runs 14 residues. The V end lost 0 bases, the J end lost 0 bases, and 6 bases lay between the germline ends. The CDR3 DNA is TGCGCCAGCAGCTTGGAGTACTACCAAGAGACCCAGTACTTC. Translated, it gives CASSLEYYQETQYF. The entire variable domain, with the rest obtained from reference TRBV5-1 and TRBJ2-5, is as follows: KAGVTQTPRYLIKTRGQQVTLSCSPISGHRSVSWYQQTPGQGLQFLFEYFSETQRNKGNFPGRFSGRQFSNSRSEMNVSTLELGDSALYLCASSLEYYQETQYFGPGTRLLVL.

The chain links TRBV7-9 to TRBJ2-3; 9 positions match TRBD1. V dropped 3 bases and J dropped 6; count of bases not matched to a gene: 4. The length of the CDR3 is 14 residues. Germline CDR1 and CDR2: SEHNR and FQNEAQ (reference sequence). The CDR3 here is CASSFTGGWDTQYF. The CDR3 DNA follows: TGTGCCAGCAGCTTTACAGGGGGCTGGGATACGCAGTATTTT.